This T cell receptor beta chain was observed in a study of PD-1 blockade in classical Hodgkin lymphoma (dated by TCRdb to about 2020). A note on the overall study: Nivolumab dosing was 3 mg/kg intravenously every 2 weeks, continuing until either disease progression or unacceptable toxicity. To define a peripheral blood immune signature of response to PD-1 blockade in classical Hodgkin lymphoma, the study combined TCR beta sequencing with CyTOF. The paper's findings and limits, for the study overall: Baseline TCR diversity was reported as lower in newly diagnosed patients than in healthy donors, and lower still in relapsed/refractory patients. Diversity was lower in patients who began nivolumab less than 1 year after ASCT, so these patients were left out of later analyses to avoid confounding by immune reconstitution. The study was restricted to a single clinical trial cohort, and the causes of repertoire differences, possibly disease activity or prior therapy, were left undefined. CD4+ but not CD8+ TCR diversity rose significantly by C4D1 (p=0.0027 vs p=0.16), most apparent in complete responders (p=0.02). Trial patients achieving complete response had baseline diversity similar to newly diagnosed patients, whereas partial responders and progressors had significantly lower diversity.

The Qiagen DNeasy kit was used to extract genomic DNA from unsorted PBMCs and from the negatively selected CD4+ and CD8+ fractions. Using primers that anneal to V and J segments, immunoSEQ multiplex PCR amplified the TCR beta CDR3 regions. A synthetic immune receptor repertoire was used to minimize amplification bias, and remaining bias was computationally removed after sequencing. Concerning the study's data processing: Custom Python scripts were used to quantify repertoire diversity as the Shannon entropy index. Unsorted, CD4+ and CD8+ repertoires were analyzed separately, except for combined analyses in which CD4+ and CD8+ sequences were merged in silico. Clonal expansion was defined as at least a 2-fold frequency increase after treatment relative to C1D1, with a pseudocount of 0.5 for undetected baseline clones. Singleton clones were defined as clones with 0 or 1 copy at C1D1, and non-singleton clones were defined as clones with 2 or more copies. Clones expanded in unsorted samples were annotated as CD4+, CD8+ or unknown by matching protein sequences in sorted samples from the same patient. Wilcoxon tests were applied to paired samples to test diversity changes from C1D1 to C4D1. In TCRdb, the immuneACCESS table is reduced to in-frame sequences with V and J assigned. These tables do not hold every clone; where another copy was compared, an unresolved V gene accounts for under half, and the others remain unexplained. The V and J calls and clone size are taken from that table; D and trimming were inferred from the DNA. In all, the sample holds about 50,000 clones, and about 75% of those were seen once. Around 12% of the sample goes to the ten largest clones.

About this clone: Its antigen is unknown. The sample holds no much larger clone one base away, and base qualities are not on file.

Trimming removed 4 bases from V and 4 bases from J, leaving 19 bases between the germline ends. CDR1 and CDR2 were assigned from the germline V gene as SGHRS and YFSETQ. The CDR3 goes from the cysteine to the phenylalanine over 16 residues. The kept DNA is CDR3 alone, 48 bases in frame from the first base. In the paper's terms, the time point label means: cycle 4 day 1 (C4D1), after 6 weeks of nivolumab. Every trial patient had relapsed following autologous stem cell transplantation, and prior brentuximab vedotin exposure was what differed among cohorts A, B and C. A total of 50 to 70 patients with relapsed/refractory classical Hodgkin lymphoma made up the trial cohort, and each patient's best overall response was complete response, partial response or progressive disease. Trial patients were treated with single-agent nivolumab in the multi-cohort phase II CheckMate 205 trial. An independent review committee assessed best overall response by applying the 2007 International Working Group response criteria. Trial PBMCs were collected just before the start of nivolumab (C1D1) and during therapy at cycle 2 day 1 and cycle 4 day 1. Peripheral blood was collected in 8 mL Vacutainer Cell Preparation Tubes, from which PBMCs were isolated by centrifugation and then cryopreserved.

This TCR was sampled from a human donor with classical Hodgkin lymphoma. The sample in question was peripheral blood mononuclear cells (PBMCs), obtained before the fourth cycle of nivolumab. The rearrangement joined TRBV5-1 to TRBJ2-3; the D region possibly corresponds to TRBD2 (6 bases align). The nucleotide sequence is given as TGCGCCAGCAGCCCTGGGACCGGGGGAGTCGCAGATACGCAGTATTTT. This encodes CASSPGTGGVADTQYF.